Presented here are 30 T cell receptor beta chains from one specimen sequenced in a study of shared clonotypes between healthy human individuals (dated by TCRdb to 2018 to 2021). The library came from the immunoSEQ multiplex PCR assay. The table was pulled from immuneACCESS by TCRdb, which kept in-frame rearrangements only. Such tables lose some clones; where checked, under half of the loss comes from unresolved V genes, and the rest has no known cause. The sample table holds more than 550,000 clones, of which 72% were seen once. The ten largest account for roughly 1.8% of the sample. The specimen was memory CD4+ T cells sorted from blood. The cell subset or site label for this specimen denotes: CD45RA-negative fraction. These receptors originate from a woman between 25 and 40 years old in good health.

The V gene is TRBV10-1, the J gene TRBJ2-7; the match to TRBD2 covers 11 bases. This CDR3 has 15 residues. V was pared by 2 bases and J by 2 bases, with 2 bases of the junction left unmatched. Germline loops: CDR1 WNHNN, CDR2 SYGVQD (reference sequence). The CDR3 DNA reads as TGCGCCAGCAGTGAGATAGCGGGAGGGCCCTACGAGCAGTACTTC. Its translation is CASSEIAGGPYEQYF.

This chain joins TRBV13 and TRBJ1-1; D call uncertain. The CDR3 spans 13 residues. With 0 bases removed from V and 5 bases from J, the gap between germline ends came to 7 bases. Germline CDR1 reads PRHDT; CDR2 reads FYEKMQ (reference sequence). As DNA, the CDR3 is TGTGCCAGCAGCTTAGGGGTTTATACTGAAGCTTTCTTT. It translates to CASSLGVYTEAFF.

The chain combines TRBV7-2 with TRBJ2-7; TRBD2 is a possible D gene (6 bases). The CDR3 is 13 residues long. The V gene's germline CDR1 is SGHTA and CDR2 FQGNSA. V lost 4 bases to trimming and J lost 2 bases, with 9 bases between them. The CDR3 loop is CASSSRGPYEQYF. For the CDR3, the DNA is TGTGCCAGCAGCTCGCGGGGCCCCTACGAGCAGTACTTC.

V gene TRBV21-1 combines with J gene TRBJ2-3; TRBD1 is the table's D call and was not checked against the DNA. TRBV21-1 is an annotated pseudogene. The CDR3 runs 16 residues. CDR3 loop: CASSKTGQGCPDTQYF. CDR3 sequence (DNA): TGTGCCAGCAGCAAGACGGGACAGGGGTGTCCAGATACGCAGTATTTT.

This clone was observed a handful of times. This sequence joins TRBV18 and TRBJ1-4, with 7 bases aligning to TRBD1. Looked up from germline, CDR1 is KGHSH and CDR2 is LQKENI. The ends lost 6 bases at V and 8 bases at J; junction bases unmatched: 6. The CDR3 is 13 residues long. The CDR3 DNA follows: TGTGCCAGCTCCCAGGGGGGAAAGGAAAAACTGTTTTTT. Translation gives CASSQGGKEKLFF.

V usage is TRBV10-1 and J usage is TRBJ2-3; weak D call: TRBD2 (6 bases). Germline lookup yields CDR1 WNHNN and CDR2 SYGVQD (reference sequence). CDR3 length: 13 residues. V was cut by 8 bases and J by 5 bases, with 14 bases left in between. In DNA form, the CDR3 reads TGCGCCAGCGCCCCGAACGGGGGAGATACGCAGTATTTT. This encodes CASAPNGGDTQYF.

DNA of the CDR3: TGTGCCAGCAGGGAGGGGCTTATCTTCACTGAAGCTTTCTTT. This translates into CASREGLIFTEAFF. The chain joins TRBV6-1 to TRBJ1-1, with D perhaps matching TRBD1 (5 bases). V was pared by 6 bases and J by 4 bases, with 15 bases between. The CDR3 is 14 residues long. From germline, CDR1 is MNHNS and CDR2 SASEGT.

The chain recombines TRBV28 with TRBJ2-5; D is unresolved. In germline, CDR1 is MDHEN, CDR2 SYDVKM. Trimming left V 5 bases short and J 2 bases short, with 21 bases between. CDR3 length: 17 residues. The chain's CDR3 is CASSPLVHPNGQETQYF. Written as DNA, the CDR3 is TGTGCCAGCAGTCCATTGGTGCACCCAAACGGACAAGAGACCCAGTACTTC.

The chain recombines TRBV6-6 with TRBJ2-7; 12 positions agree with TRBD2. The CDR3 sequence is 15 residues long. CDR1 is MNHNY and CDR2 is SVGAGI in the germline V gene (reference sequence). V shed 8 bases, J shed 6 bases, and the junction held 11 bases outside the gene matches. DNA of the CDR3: TGTGCCAGCGGCCCGACTAGCGGGAGCTTCGGCGAGCAGTACTTC. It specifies CASGPTSGSFGEQYF.

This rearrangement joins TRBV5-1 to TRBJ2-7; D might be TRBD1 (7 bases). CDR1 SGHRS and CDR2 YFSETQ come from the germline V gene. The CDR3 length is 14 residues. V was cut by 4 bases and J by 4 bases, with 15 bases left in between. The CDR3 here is CASSPGGSLYEQYF. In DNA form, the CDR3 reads TGCGCCAGCAGCCCAGGGGGGAGCCTGTACGAGCAGTACTTC.

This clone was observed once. CDR3 DNA sequence: TGTGCCAGCAGTGAGCCTAGCTACAATGAGCAGTTCTTC. Its translation is CASSEPSYNEQFF. The chain joins TRBV6-4 to TRBJ2-1; no definite D call. The V gene's germline CDR1 is MRHNA and CDR2 SNTAGT. V lost 3 bases, J lost 3 bases, and 6 bases lay in between. There are 13 residues in the CDR3.

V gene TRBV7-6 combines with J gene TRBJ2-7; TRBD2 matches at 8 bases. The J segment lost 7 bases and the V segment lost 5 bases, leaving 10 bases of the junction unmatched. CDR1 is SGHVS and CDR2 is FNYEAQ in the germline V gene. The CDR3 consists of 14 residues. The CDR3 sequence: CASSNPGLVGEQYF. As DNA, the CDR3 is TGTGCCAGCAGCAACCCGGGACTAGTTGGTGAGCAGTACTTC.

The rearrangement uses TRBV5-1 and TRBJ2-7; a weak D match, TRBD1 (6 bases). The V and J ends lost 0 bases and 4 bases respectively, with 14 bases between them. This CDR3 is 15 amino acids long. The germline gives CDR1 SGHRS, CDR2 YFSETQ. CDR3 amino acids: CASSLVTGPRYEQYF. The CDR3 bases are TGCGCCAGCAGCTTGGTTACAGGGCCGCGGTACGAGCAGTACTTC.

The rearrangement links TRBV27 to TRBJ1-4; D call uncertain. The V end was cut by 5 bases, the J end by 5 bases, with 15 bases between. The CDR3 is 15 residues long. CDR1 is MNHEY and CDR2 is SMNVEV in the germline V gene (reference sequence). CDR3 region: CASSPRVTPNEKLFF. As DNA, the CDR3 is TGTGCCAGCAGTCCGCGAGTGACACCCAATGAAAAACTGTTTTTT.

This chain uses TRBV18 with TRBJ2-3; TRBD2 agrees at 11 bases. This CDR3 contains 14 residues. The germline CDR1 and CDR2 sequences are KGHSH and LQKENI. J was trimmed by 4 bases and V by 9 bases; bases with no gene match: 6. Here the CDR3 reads CASTSGSKPDTQYF. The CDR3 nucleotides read TGTGCCAGTACTAGCGGGAGCAAGCCAGATACGCAGTATTTT.

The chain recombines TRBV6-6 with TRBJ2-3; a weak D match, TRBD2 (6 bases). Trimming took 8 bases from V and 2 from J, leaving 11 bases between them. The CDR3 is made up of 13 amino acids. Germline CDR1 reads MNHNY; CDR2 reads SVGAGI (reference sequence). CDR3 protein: CASRSGYTDTQYF. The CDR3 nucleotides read TGTGCCAGCCGTAGCGGCTACACAGATACGCAGTATTTT.

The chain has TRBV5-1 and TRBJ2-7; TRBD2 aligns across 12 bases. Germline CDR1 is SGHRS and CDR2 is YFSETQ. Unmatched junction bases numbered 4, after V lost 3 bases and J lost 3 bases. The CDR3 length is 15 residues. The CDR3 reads CASSSRTSGIYEQYF. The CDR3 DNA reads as TGCGCCAGCAGCTCCCGGACTAGCGGGATCTACGAGCAGTACTTC.

The CDR3 nucleotides are TGTGCCATCAGTGAGTCGCCCCTACTAGCGGGAGTCGAGCAGTACTTC. Its protein is CAISESPLLAGVEQYF. The chain is built from TRBV10-3 and TRBJ2-7; 11 bases align to TRBD2. CDR3 size: 16 residues. J gave up 6 bases and V 0 bases, and 7 bases lay outside the gene matches. The germline V gene encodes CDR1 ENHRY and CDR2 SYGVKD.

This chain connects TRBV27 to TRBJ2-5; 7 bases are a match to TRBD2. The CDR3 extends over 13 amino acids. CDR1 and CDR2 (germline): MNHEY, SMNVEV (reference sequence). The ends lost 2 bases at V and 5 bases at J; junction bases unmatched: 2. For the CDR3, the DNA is TGTGCCAGCAGTTTACTAGCGGATGAGACCCAGTACTTC. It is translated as CASSLLADETQYF.

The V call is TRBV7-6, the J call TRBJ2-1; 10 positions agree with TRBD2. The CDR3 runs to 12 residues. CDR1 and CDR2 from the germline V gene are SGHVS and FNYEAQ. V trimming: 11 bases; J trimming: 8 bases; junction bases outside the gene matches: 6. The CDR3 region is CASASGRDEQFF. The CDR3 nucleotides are TGTGCCTCAGCTAGCGGGAGAGATGAGCAGTTCTTC.

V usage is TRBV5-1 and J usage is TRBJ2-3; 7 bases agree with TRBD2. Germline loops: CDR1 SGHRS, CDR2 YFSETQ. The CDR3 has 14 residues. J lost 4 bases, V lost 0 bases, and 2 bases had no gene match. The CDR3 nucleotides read TGCGCCAGCAGCTTGGCGACTAGCCCAGATACGCAGTATTTT. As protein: CASSLATSPDTQYF. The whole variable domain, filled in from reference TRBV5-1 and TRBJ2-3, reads KAGVTQTPRYLIKTRGQQVTLSCSPISGHRSVSWYQQTPGQGLQFLFEYFSETQRNKGNFPGRFSGRQFSNSRSEMNVSTLELGDSALYLCASSLATSPDTQYFGPGTRLTVL.

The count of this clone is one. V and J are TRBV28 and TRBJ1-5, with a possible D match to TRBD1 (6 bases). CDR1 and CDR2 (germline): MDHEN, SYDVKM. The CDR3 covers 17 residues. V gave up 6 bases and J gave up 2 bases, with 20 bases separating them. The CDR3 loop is CASRLGGRHLGNQPQHF. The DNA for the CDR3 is TGTGCCAGCAGGTTGGGGGGCCGCCATTTGGGCAATCAGCCCCAGCATTTT.

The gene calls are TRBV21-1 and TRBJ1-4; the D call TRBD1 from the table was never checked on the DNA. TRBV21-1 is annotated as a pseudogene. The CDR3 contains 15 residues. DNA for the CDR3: TGTGCCAGCAGCGGGTACAGGGATCCTAATGAAAAACTGTTTTTT. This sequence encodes CASSGYRDPNEKLFF.

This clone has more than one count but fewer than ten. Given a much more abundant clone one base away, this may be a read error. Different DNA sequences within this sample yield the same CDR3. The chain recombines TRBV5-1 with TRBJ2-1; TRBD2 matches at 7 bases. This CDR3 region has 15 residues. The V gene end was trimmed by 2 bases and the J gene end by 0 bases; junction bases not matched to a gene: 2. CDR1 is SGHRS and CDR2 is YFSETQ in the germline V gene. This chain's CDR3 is CASSFGGSSYNEQFF. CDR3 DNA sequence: TGCGCCAGCAGCTTCGGCGGGAGCTCCTACAATGAGCAGTTCTTC.

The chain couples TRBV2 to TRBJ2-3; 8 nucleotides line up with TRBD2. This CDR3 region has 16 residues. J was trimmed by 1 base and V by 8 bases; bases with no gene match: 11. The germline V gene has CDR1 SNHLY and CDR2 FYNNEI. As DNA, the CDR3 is TGTGCCAGCGCCCCGGGGGGGGTGAGGCGCACAGATACGCAGTATTTT. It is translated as CASAPGGVRRTDTQYF.

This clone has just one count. The CDR3 reads CASSHQQGPYEQYF. CDR3 nucleotides: TGCGCCAGCAGCCACCAACAGGGTCCCTACGAGCAGTACTTC. The V and J genes are TRBV4-1 and TRBJ2-5; perhaps TRBD1 as D (6 bases). TRBJ2-7 matches the DNA end more closely, so the J call is doubtful. Per germline, CDR1 MGHRA and CDR2 YSYEKL. The CDR3 extends over 14 amino acids.

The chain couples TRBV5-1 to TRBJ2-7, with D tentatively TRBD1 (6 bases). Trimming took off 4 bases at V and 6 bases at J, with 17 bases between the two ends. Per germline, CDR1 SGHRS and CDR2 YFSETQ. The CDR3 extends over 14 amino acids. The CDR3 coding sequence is TGCGCCAGCAGCCCAAGACAGGCTGGGGCCGAGCAGTACTTC. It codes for CASSPRQAGAEQYF.

CDR3 coding DNA: TGTGCCAGTAACCAGTACAGGAACACCGGGGAGCTGTTTTTT. It translates to CASNQYRNTGELFF. The J gene is TRBJ2-2, the V gene TRBV19; no firm D call. Between the trimmed V and J ends, which lost 7 bases and 1 base, there was a span of 10 bases. The germline CDR1 and CDR2 sequences are LNHDA and SQIVND (reference sequence). This CDR3 has 14 amino acids.

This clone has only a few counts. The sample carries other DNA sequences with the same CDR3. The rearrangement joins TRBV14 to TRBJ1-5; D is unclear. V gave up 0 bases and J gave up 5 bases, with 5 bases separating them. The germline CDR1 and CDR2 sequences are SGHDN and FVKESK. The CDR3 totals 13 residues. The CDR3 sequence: CASSQDRDQPQHF. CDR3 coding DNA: TGTGCCAGCAGCCAAGATCGAGATCAGCCCCAGCATTTT.

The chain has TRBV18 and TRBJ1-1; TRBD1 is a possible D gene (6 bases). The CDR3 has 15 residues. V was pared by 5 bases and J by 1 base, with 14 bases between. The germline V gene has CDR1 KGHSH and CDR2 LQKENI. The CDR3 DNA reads TGTGCCAGCTCAACTACAGGGTGGGAGAACACTGAAGCTTTCTTT. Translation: CASSTTGWENTEAFF.